The T cell receptor (beta chain) under discussion was sequenced for a study of blood T cell repertoires in COVID-19. Overall study context: The United States, Italy and Spain were the sources of the acute and convalescent COVID-19 samples.

Germline V gives CDR1 SGDLS, CDR2 YYNGEE. Trimming cost V 3 bases and J 8 bases; bases outside gene matches: 12. There are 16 residues in the CDR3. Measured with immunoSEQ multiplex PCR; TCRdb has only the in-frame clones, and not every one. The sample has 310,000 or so clones, more than 85% seen once. V gene TRBV9 combines with J gene TRBJ1-4, with TRBD1 matching 8 bases. Sample: peripheral blood. The receptor was derived from a woman aged 25 to 45 with COVID-19, enrolled during active disease. The chain's CDR3 is CASSADRTGRGEKLFF. CDR3 nucleotide sequence: TGTGCCAGCAGCGCAGACCGGACAGGGCGAGGAGAAAAACTGTTTTTT.